This record covers a single T cell receptor beta chain. This CDR3 is also generated by other DNA sequences in the sample. These data come from a study of shared clonotypes between healthy human individuals. Terminally differentiated effector memory CD45RA+ cells were left out of the naive CD8 fraction, which was CD45RO-negative and positively selected for CCR7. Produced via immunoSEQ multiplex PCR; TCRdb's table is partial and in-frame only. The repertoire has around 2,000,000 clones, about 95% of them found once; the top ten carry 1% to 1.3%. This CDR3 is 15 amino acids long. V was clipped by 1 base and J by 0 bases, with 7 bases between them. Looked up from germline, CDR1 is MNHNS and CDR2 is SASEGT.

The chain recombines TRBV6-1 with TRBJ1-3; D is possibly TRBD1 (5 bases). The sample comprised naive CD8+ T cells sorted from blood. The clonotype comes from a young man in good health. Written as DNA, the CDR3 is TGTGCCAGCAGTGAAGACAGGAGCTCTGGAAACACCATATATTTT. This gives the protein CASSEDRSSGNTIYF.